The rows below give T cell receptor beta chains drawn from one sample of a study of shared clonotypes between healthy human individuals. Profiling relied on immunoSEQ multiplex PCR, and the TCRdb table lists in-frame clones only, not all of them. Among about 980,000 clones listed, more than 75% were seen once. The sequenced sample consisted of memory CD4+ T cells sorted from blood. Receptors originate from a man younger than 35 in good health. Both conserved end residues are part of each CDR3. Each record gives: J gene, clone size, V gene, D gene, CDR3 DNA, CDR3 protein. D genes are given only for firm matches. Only part of the rows carry a size: once, few, many, or a class if the clone is expanded.

TRBJ1-2,NA,TRBV18,NA,TGTGCCAGCTCACCGAATACCGAAGGAAATGGCTACACCTTC,CASSPNTEGNGYTF
TRBJ1-1,NA,TRBV30,NA,TGTGCCTGGAGTCCGACGAACACTGAAGCTTTCTTT,CAWSPTNTEAFF
TRBJ1-2,once,TRBV27,NA,TGTGCCAGCAGTTCCTTCTCGAGGACAGTGACTAACTATGGCTACACCTTC,CASSSFSRTVTNYGYTF
TRBJ1-2,NA,TRBV27,TRBD1,TGTGCCAGCCAAAGGACAGGGTCTGGAGGCTACACCTTC,CASQRTGSGGYTF
TRBJ2-5,NA,TRBV11-2,NA,TGTGCCAGCAGCTTAGACGGGAGTCAGCAAGAGACCCAGTACTTC,CASSLDGSQQETQYF
TRBJ2-1,few,TRBV7-7,TRBD2,TGTGCTAGCAGCGTCGGCCTAGCGGGATACGGGGATGAGCAGTTCTTC,CASSVGLAGYGDEQFF
TRBJ2-1,NA,TRBV10-3,NA,TGTGCCATCAGTGAGTCGGGGTTAACCTACAATGAGCAGTTCTTC,CAISESGLTYNEQFF
TRBJ2-7,few,TRBV10-3,NA,TGTGCCATCAGTGAGTCGGGGACGGCCTACGAGCAGTACTTC,CAISESGTAYEQYF
TRBJ1-6,few,TRBV11-2,NA,TGTGCCAGCAGCTTAGATCAAATGTCCTATAATTCACCCCTCCACTTT,CASSLDQMSYNSPLHF
TRBJ2-1,once,TRBV13,TRBD1,TGTGCCAGCAGCGACTCCGTCTTCCGACAGGGGGCTTACAATGAGCAGTTCTTC,CASSDSVFRQGAYNEQFF
TRBJ2-7,few,TRBV27,NA,TGTGCCAGCAGTTTCCTCCCCACGGGGGCGCCCTACGAGCAGTACTTC,CASSFLPTGAPYEQYF
TRBJ1-1,NA,TRBV7-2,TRBD1,TGTGCCAGCAGCCAAGTGGCGACAGGGGGCACTGAAGCTTTCTTT,CASSQVATGGTEAFF
TRBJ2-1,NA,TRBV10-3,TRBD2,TGTGCCATCAGTGAGTCTAGCGGGGGGGCTTACAATGAGCAGTTCTTC,CAISESSGGAYNEQFF
TRBJ2-1,NA,TRBV7-2,NA,TGTGCCAGCAGCTTTAGGGGGGCCCTTAATGAGCAGTTCTTC,CASSFRGALNEQFF
TRBJ1-5,NA,TRBV27,TRBD1,TGTGCCAGCAGTCCCCAGGGACAGGGAGGAAACAATCAGCCCCAGCATTTT,CASSPQGQGGNNQPQHF
TRBJ2-3,NA,TRBV9,NA,TGTGCCAGCAGCGCAGACCCCGACGGCTCTTGGGATACGCAGTATTTT,CASSADPDGSWDTQYF
TRBJ2-5,NA,TRBV30,NA,TGTGCCTGGAGTAGGGGGAGGGCCGGAGAGACCCAGTACTTC,CAWSRGRAGETQYF
TRBJ1-2,NA,TRBV29-1,NA,TGCAGCGTTGTGAGAGGAGACTATGGCTACACCTTC,CSVVRGDYGYTF
TRBJ2-7,few,TRBV7-2,TRBD1,TGTGCCAGCAGCTTAGGTCAGGGGGCTGTGAACGAGCAGTACTTC,CASSLGQGAVNEQYF
TRBJ2-7,NA,TRBV18,NA,TGTGCCAGCTCACCCAAGGACACGTCCTACGAGCAGTACTTC,CASSPKDTSYEQYF
TRBJ2-6,NA,TRBV5-7,NA,TGTGCCAGCAGCTTGGGGGCAGCTAGCTCTGGGGCCAACGTCCTGACTTTC,CASSLGAASSGANVLTF
TRBJ2-7,once,TRBV5-4,NA,TGTGCCAGCAGCTTGGCAGGTCGCTCCTACGAGCAGTACTTC,CASSLAGRSYEQYF
TRBJ1-2,NA,TRBV10-3,TRBD1,TGTGCCATCAGTGACTCCGGACAGGGATTTCCCTACACCTTC,CAISDSGQGFPYTF
TRBJ2-7,few,TRBV27,NA,TGTGCCAGCAGTTTAAAAGGGGCGGGGCTATTACGGGAGCAGTACTTC,CASSLKGAGLLREQYF
TRBJ2-1,many,TRBV6-4,NA,TGTGCCAGCAGCTTGAGAGAGCAGTTCTTC,CASSLREQFF
TRBJ2-7,NA,TRBV7-2,TRBD2,TGTGCCAGCAGCTTATTAGCGGGGGTCTCCTACGAGCAGTACTTC,CASSLLAGVSYEQYF
TRBJ2-2,NA,TRBV5-1,NA,TGCGCCAGCAGCTCACAGGACAGCGTCGGCGGGGAGCTGTTTTTT,CASSSQDSVGGELFF
TRBJ2-2,few,TRBV5-4,NA,TGTGCCAGCAGCACGGACGGGACCGGGGAGCTGTTTTTT,CASSTDGTGELFF
TRBJ1-2,NA,TRBV19,NA,TGTGCCAGTAGTATTGGGACGTCGGTTGGCTACACCTTC,CASSIGTSVGYTF
TRBJ1-1,NA,TRBV20-1,NA,TGCAGTGCCTTCTCGGGGGGGGAAGCTTTCTTT,CSAFSGGEAFF
TRBJ1-3,NA,TRBV9,NA,TGTGCCAGCAGCCGTACCGGGACTCGAAACACCATATATTTT,CASSRTGTRNTIYF
TRBJ2-2,NA,TRBV18,TRBD1,TGTGCCAGCTCACCACCGGGACAGGGGGCATGGGAGCTGTTTTTT,CASSPPGQGAWELFF
TRBJ2-5,NA,TRBV7-2,TRBD2,TGTGCCAGCAGCTTGTGGACTAGCGGGGGTCAAGAGACCCAGTACTTC,CASSLWTSGGQETQYF
TRBJ2-6,NA,TRBV6-5,NA,TGTGCCAGCAGTTCCACAGACTCTGGGGCCAACGTCCTGACTTTC,CASSSTDSGANVLTF
TRBJ1-1,NA,TRBV6-5,TRBD1,TGTGCCAGCAGCTCGCCGGGACAGGTAAACACTGAAGCTTTCTTT,CASSSPGQVNTEAFF
TRBJ2-5,NA,TRBV18,NA,TGTGCCAGCTCACCACGGCACGGAGTGGGAGAGACCCAGTACTTC,CASSPRHGVGETQYF
TRBJ1-5,NA,TRBV6-1,NA,TGTGCCACCTTGCGGCAGGGCAAAGATCAGCCCCAGCATTTT,CATLRQGKDQPQHF